This TCR beta chain was recorded in a study of identical twins. Study-wide points: Out-of-frame beta chain sequences displayed weaker excess sharing between twins.

The CDR3 runs to 13 residues. From germline, CDR1 is MRHNA and CDR2 SNTAGT. Trimming shortened V by 4 bases and J by 5 bases, and 11 bases separated the two germline ends. For this clonotype: Its antigen remains unidentified.

MiXCR, run by TCRdb on the 5' RACE reads, gives a single entry per CDR3 protein. The data show 450,000 or so distinct CDR3 sequences, 24% seen once. These data were also reused for a study on T cells expressing NK-cell markers.

This TCR was sampled from a woman aged 18-29 years in good health. Sequencing was done on a sample of CD4+ T cells sorted from blood. The chain joins TRBV6-4 to TRBJ1-1; D call uncertain. DNA of the CDR3: TGTGCCAGCAGTGGGACCGTCGGTACTGAAGCTTTCTTT. This sequence encodes CASSGTVGTEAFF.